This T cell receptor (beta chain) was sequenced for a study of shared clonotypes between healthy human individuals (dated by TCRdb to the early 2020s). In terms of the full investigation: The cohort included three men and a couple of women between 18 and 49 years of age. The study deeply sequenced blood TCR repertoires of five healthy adults to estimate repertoire size and the extent of clonotype sharing between individuals. Different laboratories and diverse techniques were used to prepare libraries and sequence TCR repertoires, to increase sequencing depth and limit assay-specific biases. Each donor's leukapheresis produced roughly between roughly 0.94 and 9.5 billion PBMCs. Per donor, three plates each were used for CD4 naive and CD4 memory, two for CD8 naive, and one for CD8 memory.

According to the germline V gene, CDR1 reads SGDLS and CDR2 reads YYNGEE. The V end loses 4 bases and the J end loses 4 bases, and a stretch of 14 bases separates them. The CDR3 numbers 14 residues from cysteine through phenylalanine. CDR3 DNA is the only sequence kept; it has 42 bases, read in frame from the first base. Donors were healthy HIV-negative adults with no recently reported acute infections or vaccinations. Every donor was a Caucasian adult living in Nashville, Tennessee, USA. CD4+ T cells were enriched by magnetic negative selection, after which naive cells were positively selected on CD45RA and the negative fraction was taken as the memory subset. After blood collection by leukapheresis, PBMCs were isolated using Ficoll-Histopaque density gradient centrifugation and then cryopreserved in the vapor phase of liquid nitrogen. Analytical flow cytometry was used to check the purity and quantity of each magnetically sorted T cell population. From each sorted fraction, genomic DNA was isolated and quantified by UV absorbance on a Nanodrop 2000c.

This clone was observed once. What antigen it recognizes has not been identified. Base qualities are not recorded, but no much larger clone differs from it by a single base. TCR CDR3 regions were amplified from genomic DNA by multiplex PCR using the deep immunoSEQ assay. For each cell subset, the extracted genomic DNA was distributed evenly across all wells of several immunoSEQ 96-well plates, and each plate served as one replicate. Each replicate PCR for sorted subsets received about 220 ng genomic DNA, equal to about 30,000 T cell genomes. Purified libraries were quantified with a Qubit 3.0 fluorometer, sized on a Bioanalyzer 2100, and re-quantified with the KAPA Library Quantification kit. Each immunoSEQ 96-well plate was sequenced on its own single-read 150-cycle Illumina NextSeq 550 flow cell. The authors' pipeline ran thus. Because the immunoSEQ output held only junctional sequences and lacked quality scores, the filtering could not match the filtering applied to full-length reads. To assign V/J genes and CDR3, sequences were annotated using PyIR, a Python wrapper for IgBLAST v1.9, with IMGT germline references. Reads were removed for weak V/J assignments (E-value above 1e-6), missing CDR3, stop codons, out-of-frame junctions, or ambiguous translated residues. A V3J clonotype was defined by an identical inferred V gene, J gene, and CDR3 amino acid sequence. Percentage overlap between repertoires was calculated by dividing the number of shared unique clonotypes by the size of the smaller repertoire. Richness of each repertoire was evaluated using RTK rarefaction, the Chao1 estimator, and Recon v2.1 estimates of unobserved clonotypes. For all TCRbeta clonotypes obtained by the gDNA method from a few donors, generation probabilities were computed with OLGA. Held by TCRdb, this immuneACCESS table contains in-frame sequences only and omits some clones. Under half of the omission traces to an unresolved V gene where checked; the cause of the rest is unknown. That table is the source of V, J and clone size, and D and trimming were worked out from the DNA. The sample table records a few hundred thousand clones; around 97% of these occur just once. The ten largest make up 0.045% to 0.06% of the sample.

The full study reports these points: Sharing across a handful of donors was observed for about 5% of naive CD4, 3.5% of naive CD8, over 2% of memory CD4, and roughly 0.43% of memory CD8 clonotypes. Sampling was limited to blood, and TCR repertoires in tissue likely differ from TCR repertoires in blood. Incomplete sequencing was indicated by rarefaction of sorted-subset datasets, despite the large sequencing depth. Higher generation probabilities were observed for clonotypes shared by all four sorted-subset donors than for non-shared clonotypes. Because the study included a small number of donors, the genetic and exposure-history diversity represented was limited. Based on pairwise subsampling, the degree of clonotype sharing among donors was expected to be affected by sequencing depth. Larger estimated clonotype richness was generally found for naive subsets than for memory subsets.

The sequenced material came from naive CD4+ T cells sorted from blood. What the cell subset or site label conveys for this sample: CD45RA+ positively selected. The chain was built from TRBV9 and TRBJ1-1, with TRBD1 perhaps the D gene, on 5 matching bases. This sequence originates from a woman in her 30s in good health. The CDR3 region: CASSIQGESTEAFF. The nucleotides read TGTGCCAGCAGCATTCAGGGTGAGTCCACTGAAGCTTTCTTT. When the CDR3 is completed using the reference TRBV9 and TRBJ1-1 genes on either side, the full variable domain is DSGVTQTPKHLITATGQRVTLRCSPRSGDLSVYWYQQSLDQGLQFLIQYYNGEERAKGNILERFSAQQFPDLHSELNLSSLELGDSALYFCASSIQGESTEAFFGQGTRLTVV.